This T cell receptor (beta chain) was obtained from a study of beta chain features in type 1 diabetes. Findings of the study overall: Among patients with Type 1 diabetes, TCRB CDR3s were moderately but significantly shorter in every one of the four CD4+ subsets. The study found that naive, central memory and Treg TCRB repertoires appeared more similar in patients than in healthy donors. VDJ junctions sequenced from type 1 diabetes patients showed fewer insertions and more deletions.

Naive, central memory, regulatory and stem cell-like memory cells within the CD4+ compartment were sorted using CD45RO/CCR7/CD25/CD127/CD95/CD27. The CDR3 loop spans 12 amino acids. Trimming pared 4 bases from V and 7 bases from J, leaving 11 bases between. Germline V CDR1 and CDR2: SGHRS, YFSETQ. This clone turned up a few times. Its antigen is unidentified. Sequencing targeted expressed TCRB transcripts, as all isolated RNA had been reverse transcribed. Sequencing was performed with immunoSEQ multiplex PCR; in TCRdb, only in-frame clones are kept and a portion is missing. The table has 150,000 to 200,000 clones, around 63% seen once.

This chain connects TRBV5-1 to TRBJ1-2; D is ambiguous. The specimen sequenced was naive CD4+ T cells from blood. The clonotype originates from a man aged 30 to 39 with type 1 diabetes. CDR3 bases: TGCGCCAGCAGCGCGAGTGACTCTGGCTACACCTTC. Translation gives CASSASDSGYTF.